This T cell receptor (beta chain) derives from a study of OX40 agonist ivuxolimab in advanced cancers. Study summary: Antecedent anti-PD-1, anti-PD-L1 or anti-CTLA-4 therapy was permissible, with roughly 36% having received some. Study-wide results and caveats: The mean number of expanded clones was higher in CD8+ T cells than in CD4+.

Germline values: CDR1 SGHTS, CDR2 YDEGEE. The CDR3 has 16 amino acids, counting both end residues. On this clone: The target antigen is unknown. No DNA is shown, since the ends of the CDR3 on it are uncertain; the CDR3 is the one TCRdb lists.

Generated by immunoSEQ multiplex PCR, the TCRdb table keeps only in-frame clones and is missing some. The repertoire includes around 19,000 clones, around four fifths of them detected once, and about 33% sits in the top ten. The source was CD4+ or CD8+ T cells sorted from blood, collected in a trial of the OX40 agonist ivuxolimab. The source of this sequence is an adult with an advanced solid tumor such as melanoma, head and neck, liver or kidney cancer. The V call is TRBV5-8, the J call TRBJ1-2. CDR3 sequence: CASSPGFGSGSYGYTF.